The T cell receptor (beta chain) described here comes from a study of blood T cells in healthy people across ages. V lost 2 bases and J 13 bases, leaving 18 bases between the germline ends. This CDR3 has 14 amino acids. CDR1 and CDR2 from the germline V gene are MNHEY and SMNVEV (reference sequence). Through a sample-barcoded 5' primer and a J-beta primer mix, a second PCR was run for about 7 to 12 cycles. Each CDR3 protein gets one entry after TCRdb re-called the 5' RACE reads with MiXCR. The sample shows hundreds of thousands of distinct CDR3 sequences, 56% of them seen only once. V and J are TRBV27 and TRBJ2-1; D uncertain. The sequenced sample consisted of blood. The receptor's source is a man aged 35 to 55 in good health. CDR3 in amino acids: CASSLILDAGVQFF. CDR3 nucleotide sequence: TGTGCCAGCAGTTTAATCCTCGACGCAGGCGTTCAGTTCTTC.